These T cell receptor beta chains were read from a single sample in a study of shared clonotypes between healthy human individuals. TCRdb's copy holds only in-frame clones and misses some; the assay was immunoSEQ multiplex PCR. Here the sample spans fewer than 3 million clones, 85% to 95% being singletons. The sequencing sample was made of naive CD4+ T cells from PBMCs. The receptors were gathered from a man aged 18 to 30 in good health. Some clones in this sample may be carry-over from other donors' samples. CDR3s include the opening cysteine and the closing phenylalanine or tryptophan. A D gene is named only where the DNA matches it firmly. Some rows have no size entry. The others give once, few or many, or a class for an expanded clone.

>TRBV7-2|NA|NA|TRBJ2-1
TGTGCCAGCAGCTTAGAGTATAGGGAGCAGTTCTTC
CASSLEYREQFF
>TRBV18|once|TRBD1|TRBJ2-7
TGTGCCAGCTCACTAGACAGGGTTGAGGAGCAGTACTTC
CASSLDRVEEQYF
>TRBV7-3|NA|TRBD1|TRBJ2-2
TGTGCCAGCAGCTCAACGGTGTCAGGGGGACGGACCGGGGAGCTGTTTTTT
CASSSTVSGGRTGELFF
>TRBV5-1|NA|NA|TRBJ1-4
TGCGCCAGCAGCTTGGGTGGGGCTGGGGAAAAACTGTTTTTT
CASSLGGAGEKLFF
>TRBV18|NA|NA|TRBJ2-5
TGTGCCAGCTCGCGCAGCACAGAGACCCAGTACTTC
CASSRSTETQYF
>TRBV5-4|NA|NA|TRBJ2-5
TGTGCCAGCAGCTTGGCAAATGGGGGAGAGACCCAGTACTTC
CASSLANGGETQYF
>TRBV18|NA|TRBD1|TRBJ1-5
TGTGCCAGCTCCGAGCGACAGGGGGGTCAGCCCCAGCATTTT
CASSERQGGQPQHF
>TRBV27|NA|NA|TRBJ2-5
TGTGCCAGCAGTCCATTAAACCAAGAGACCCAGTACTTC
CASSPLNQETQYF
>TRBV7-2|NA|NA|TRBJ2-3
TGTGCCAGCAGCTTTCTAAGGTGGGAGACCCCCACAGATACGCAGTATTTT
CASSFLRWETPTDTQYF
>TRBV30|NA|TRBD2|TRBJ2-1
TGTGCCTGGAGTGCGAGACTAGCGGAGGGGTTCTACAATGAGCAGTTCTTC
CAWSARLAEGFYNEQFF
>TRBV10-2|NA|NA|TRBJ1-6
TGCGCCAGGATCGGGAGCTCACTCCACTTT
CARIGSSLHF
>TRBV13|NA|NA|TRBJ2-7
TGTGCCAGCAGCTTGGCATCCGGGACTTCCTACGAGCAGTACTTC
CASSLASGTSYEQYF